These 26 T cell receptor beta chains originate from one sample sequenced in a study of blood T cell repertoires in COVID-19. Generated by immunoSEQ multiplex PCR, the TCRdb table keeps only in-frame clones and is missing some. The sample carries 200,000 to 250,000 clones, more than 70% recorded once. Sequencing used peripheral blood. These receptors originate from a woman older than 75 with COVID-19, enrolled during active disease.

The chain employs TRBV7-9 and TRBJ1-1; perhaps TRBD1 as D (5 bases). Trimming pared 2 bases from V and 8 bases from J, leaving 9 bases between. The CDR3 runs 12 residues. Germline V lookup: CDR1 SEHNR, CDR2 FQNEAQ (reference sequence). The CDR3 region has the DNA TGTGCCAGCAGCTTACGCGACAGCGAAGCTTTCTTT. It yields the protein CASSLRDSEAFF.

V is TRBV18 and J is TRBJ2-1, with TRBD2 matching over 8 bases. V trimming: 3 bases; J trimming: 4 bases; junction bases outside the gene matches: 11. There are 17 residues in the CDR3. Germline V gives CDR1 KGHSH, CDR2 LQKENI. The CDR3 DNA is TGTGCCAGCTCACCCTATGCGGGGGGCTCTTTTTACAATGAGCAGTTCTTC. Translated, it gives CASSPYAGGSFYNEQFF. Combining the CDR3 with reference TRBV18 and TRBJ2-1 gives the whole variable domain NAGVMQNPRHLVRRRGQEARLRCSPMKGHSHVYWYRQLPEEGLKFMVYLQKENIIDESGMPKERFSAEFPKEGPSILRIQQVVRGDSAAYFCASSPYAGGSFYNEQFFGPGTRLTVL.

The J gene is TRBJ2-7, the V gene TRBV4-3, with unresolved D. Germline V gene data show CDR1 as LGHNA and CDR2 as YSLEER. With 4 bases removed from V and 0 bases from J, the gap between germline ends came to 10 bases. The CDR3 runs to 14 residues. DNA of the CDR3: TGCGCCAGCAGCCCCCAAGCTCCCTCCTACGAGCAGTACTTC. It codes for CASSPQAPSYEQYF.

The V and J genes are TRBV18 and TRBJ2-4; unclear D gene. The germline V gene has CDR1 KGHSH and CDR2 LQKENI. V was clipped by 6 bases and J by 7 bases, with 16 bases between them. The CDR3 is 14 amino acids. The CDR3 DNA reads as TGTGCCAGCTCTCCCACTAACGCGGTGAACATTCAGTACTTC. Translating gives CASSPTNAVNIQYF.

This sequence joins TRBV11-2 and TRBJ2-7, with D maybe TRBD2 (5 bases). V was cut by 1 base and J by 5 bases, with 6 bases left in between. The CDR3 runs 12 residues. Germline V gene lookup returns CDR1 SGHAT and CDR2 FQNNGV. The CDR3 coding sequence is TGTGCCAGCAGCTTAGTCGGGGACGAGCAGTACGTC. Translating gives CASSLVGDEQYV.

The chain links TRBV19 to TRBJ1-1, with D maybe TRBD1 (5 bases). The germline V and J ends were trimmed by 5 bases and 1 base, with 8 bases remaining between them. The CDR3 length is 13 residues. Germline V gives CDR1 LNHDA, CDR2 SQIVND (reference sequence). CDR3 DNA sequence: TGTGCCAGTAGTGATGACAGGAACACTGAAGCTTTCTTT. Translated: CASSDDRNTEAFF. Full variable domain (missing parts from reference TRBV19 and TRBJ1-1): DGGITQSPKYLFRKEGQNVTLSCEQNLNHDAMYWYRQDPGQGLRLIYYSQIVNDFQKGDIAEGYSVSREKKESFPLTVTSAQKNPTAFYLCASSDDRNTEAFFGQGTRLTVV.

V and J are TRBV28 and TRBJ1-1; TRBD1 matches 10 bases. Unmatched junction bases numbered 15, after V lost 7 bases and J lost 10 bases. The CDR3 runs 15 residues. CDR1 MDHEN and CDR2 SYDVKM come from the germline V gene. CDR3 in amino acids: CASNTRDRGFDRAFF. In nucleotides, the CDR3 is TGTGCCAGCAATACACGGGACAGGGGTTTCGATCGAGCTTTCTTT.

J is TRBJ1-1 and V is TRBV7-2; 8 bases align to TRBD1. J lost 5 bases, V lost 3 bases, and 5 bases had no gene match. The length of the CDR3 is 14 residues. The germline V gene encodes CDR1 SGHTA and CDR2 FQGNSA. The CDR3 is CASSFSTGVTEAFF. Here the CDR3 DNA reads TGTGCCAGCAGCTTTTCGACAGGGGTTACTGAAGCTTTCTTT.

V gene TRBV3-1 (or the pseudogene TRBV3-2) combines with J gene TRBJ2-3; D not certain. Germline-derived CDR1 and CDR2 are LGHDT and YNNKEL (reference sequence). Trimming cost V 5 bases and J 2 bases, with 8 bases left between them. The CDR3 runs 13 residues. CDR3 coding DNA: TGTGCCAGCAGCTCCCGCGCCACAGATACGCAGTATTTT. Amino acids: CASSSRATDTQYF.

The rearrangement links TRBV19 to TRBJ1-2; tentative D call: TRBD1 (5 bases). The V end was cut by 5 bases, the J end by 4 bases, with 20 bases between. The CDR3 spans 16 residues. Germline CDR1 LNHDA, CDR2 SQIVND (reference sequence). The CDR3 protein is CASSPTSGRGSYGYTF. The CDR3 bases are TGTGCCAGTAGTCCAACAAGCGGGAGGGGATCCTATGGCTACACCTTC.

This clone appeared a few times. CDR3 sequence reads: CASSVPGWEWDQPQHF. The CDR3 DNA sequence: TGCGCCAGCAGTGTCCCCGGGTGGGAGTGGGATCAGCCCCAGCATTTT. This chain connects TRBV10-1 to TRBJ1-5; no firm D call. Looked up from germline, CDR1 is WNHNN and CDR2 is SYGVQD (reference sequence). The CDR3 contains 16 residues. V was trimmed by 4 bases and J by 5 bases, leaving 18 bases between them.

The chain uses TRBV29-1 and TRBJ2-1, with 7 bases fitting TRBD2. In germline, CDR1 is SQVTM, CDR2 ANQGSEA. This CDR3 comprises 13 residues. With V trimmed by 5 bases and J by 6 bases, 7 bases remained unmatched. The CDR3 DNA follows: TGCAGCGTTCCCGGGGGGTCAATCAATGAGCAGTTCTTC. It codes for CSVPGGSINEQFF.

The chain couples TRBV11-3 to TRBJ2-2, with TRBD1 matching over 8 bases. The trim removed 7 bases at V and 7 bases at J, leaving 8 bases unmatched. The CDR3 runs to 14 residues. Germline CDR1 reads SGHNT; CDR2 reads YENEEA. The CDR3 DNA sequence: TGTGCCAGCACCCCCGGACAGGGCGACGGGGAGCTGTTTTTT. It is translated as CASTPGQGDGELFF.

The chain couples TRBV6-5 to TRBJ2-7; D is possibly TRBD1 (6 bases). V was cut by 8 bases and J by 3 bases, with 14 bases left in between. This CDR3 comprises 13 residues. Germline values: CDR1 MNHEY, CDR2 SVGAGI. As DNA, the CDR3 is TGTGCCAGCGGCAGGGGACATTACTACGAGCAGTACGTC. Translated: CASGRGHYYEQYV.

The V and J genes are TRBV19 and TRBJ1-5; D is uncertain. Germline-derived CDR1 and CDR2 are LNHDA and SQIVND (reference sequence). CDR3 length equals 13 residues. The ends were cut back, 5 bases at V and 6 bases at J, with 11 bases in the middle. This CDR3 is CASSGSLFQPQHF. For the CDR3, the DNA is TGTGCCAGTAGTGGCAGTTTGTTTCAGCCCCAGCATTTT.

The chain is built from TRBV19 and TRBJ1-1; possibly TRBD1 for D (6 bases). CDR3 length: 17 residues. V was clipped by 5 bases and J by 0 bases, with 19 bases between them. Germline V gene lookup returns CDR1 LNHDA and CDR2 SQIVND (reference sequence). CDR3 loop: CASSRHNTGTMNTEAFF. CDR3 DNA sequence: TGTGCCAGTAGTCGCCATAATACAGGGACAATGAACACTGAAGCTTTCTTT.

This chain connects TRBV2 to TRBJ1-2; TRBD1 aligns across 7 bases. The CDR3 extends over 13 amino acids. V was clipped by 6 bases and J by 3 bases; unmatched bases: 4. Germline V gene sequence: CDR1 SNHLY, CDR2 FYNNEI. CDR3 coding DNA: TGTGCCAGCAGACAGGGGCCTGACTATGGCTACACCTTC. It yields the protein CASRQGPDYGYTF.

The J gene is TRBJ1-2, the V gene TRBV30; no reliable D call. The germline V and J ends were trimmed by 0 bases and 6 bases, with 11 bases remaining between them. Germline V lookup: CDR1 GTSNPN, CDR2 SVGIG (reference sequence). There are 13 residues in the CDR3. The CDR3 loop is CAWSVQSVDGYTF. The CDR3 region has the DNA TGTGCCTGGAGTGTACAATCTGTTGATGGCTACACCTTC.

The CDR3 protein is CASRTGGAEAFF. In DNA, the CDR3 is TGTGCCAGCCGGACAGGGGGGGCTGAAGCTTTCTTT. V usage is TRBV27 and J usage is TRBJ1-1; 10 bases match TRBD1. Germline CDR1 is MNHEY and CDR2 is SMNVEV (reference sequence). The J segment lost 6 bases and the V segment lost 8 bases, leaving 3 bases of the junction unmatched. There are 12 residues in the CDR3.

This sequence joins TRBV7-2 and TRBJ1-6; D unclear. The germline CDR1 and CDR2 sequences are SGHTA and FQGNSA. CDR3 size: 13 residues. Trimming cost V 4 bases and J 8 bases, with 9 bases left between them. The CDR3 nucleotides are TGTGCCAGCAGCTCCCTCGTCGATTCACCCCTCCACTTT. This gives the protein CASSSLVDSPLHF.

V and J are TRBV5-5 and TRBJ2-5; possibly TRBD1 for D (6 bases). V lost 0 bases to trimming and J lost 5 bases, with 14 bases between them. In germline, CDR1 is SGHKS, CDR2 YYEKEE (reference sequence). There are 15 residues in the CDR3. CDR3 in DNA: TGTGCCAGCAGCTTGGTCAAGGGGGTTTGGGAGACCCAGTACTTC. Its protein product is CASSLVKGVWETQYF.

The V call is TRBV5-1, the J call TRBJ1-4; possibly TRBD1 for D (5 bases). In germline, CDR1 is SGHRS, CDR2 YFSETQ. Trimming removed 0 bases from V and 3 bases from J, with 12 bases in between. This CDR3 region has 16 residues. DNA for the CDR3: TGCGCCAGCAGCTTGGGGGTTCAGGGTCCTAATGAAAAACTGTTTTTT. Amino acids: CASSLGVQGPNEKLFF.

The V call is TRBV11-2, the J call TRBJ1-2; 7 bases match TRBD1. After removal of 6 bases from V and 4 bases from J, the junction contained 17 bases not matched to a gene. The V gene's germline CDR1 is SGHAT and CDR2 FQNNGV. CDR3 length: 17 residues. This CDR3 is CASRSHPGQSNFYGYTF. The CDR3, as DNA: TGTGCCAGCAGGTCCCACCCGGGACAGTCCAATTTCTATGGCTACACCTTC. The full variable domain, in which reference TRBV11-2 and TRBJ1-2 provide the parts outside the CDR3, is EAGVAQSPRYKIIEKRQSVAFWCNPISGHATLYWYQQILGQGPKLLIQFQNNGVVDDSQLPKDRFSAERLKGVDSTLKIQPAKLEDSAVYLCASRSHPGQSNFYGYTFGSGTRLTVV.

The rearrangement uses TRBV4-3 and TRBJ1-6; 8 bases are shared with TRBD1. Germline trimming cut 1 base from V and 9 bases from J; bases unmatched to any gene: 8. The length of the CDR3 is 16 residues. The germline gives CDR1 LGHNA, CDR2 YSLEER. CDR3 region: CASSQAVTGGTSPLHF. The CDR3 DNA is TGCGCCAGCAGCCAAGCCGTTACAGGGGGAACTTCACCCCTCCACTTT.

The chain carries TRBV6-6 and TRBJ1-1; the D gene is possibly TRBD1 (5 bases). Germline CDR1 is MNHNY and CDR2 is SVGAGI (reference sequence). Trimming shortened V by 4 bases and J by 5 bases, and 14 bases separated the two germline ends. The CDR3 extends over 14 amino acids. CDR3 DNA: TGTGCCAGCAGTTTTACAGGAGAAGAGACTGAAGCTTTCTTT. This sequence encodes CASSFTGEETEAFF.

V and J are TRBV11-3 and TRBJ2-2; TRBD2 is a possible D gene (7 bases). V lost 6 bases and J lost 6, with 14 bases in between. The CDR3 runs 14 residues. Germline lookup yields CDR1 SGHNT and CDR2 YENEEA. The CDR3 here is CASSKRGAAGELFF. In nucleotides, the CDR3 is TGTGCCAGCAGTAAACGGGGGGCGGCCGGGGAGCTGTTTTTT.